This record looks at one TCR beta chain sequence and its context. Its antigen is as yet unknown. Germline CDR1 reads MGHDK; CDR2 reads SYGVNS. The V end was cut by 2 bases, the J end by 6 bases, with 17 bases between. The CDR3 covers 15 residues. The entry originates in a study of CD4 T cells in relation to SARS-CoV-2 and coronaviruses. Data came from immunoSEQ multiplex PCR; TCRdb stores just in-frame clones and leaves some out. The sample records 65,000 or so clones, 80% to 90% being singletons. Regarding the study as a whole: The cross-reactivity analysis covered only spike protein, not other viral proteins. Approximately 65% of donors had memory CD4+ clonotypes crossrecognizing SARS-CoV-2 and common cold coronavirus spike.

CD4+ T cells from unexposed donors were obtained before the COVID-19 pandemic (2011-2018). Naive and memory CD4+ T cells were separated from cryopreserved PBMCs. Sequencing was performed on memory CD4+ T cells from PBMCs. The chain has TRBV25-1 and TRBJ2-7; TRBD1 is a possible D gene (5 bases). The sequence was obtained from a human donor in good health. The CDR3 region is CASSEGVGDPSEQYF. The DNA of the CDR3 is TGTGCCAGCAGTGAAGGGGTAGGGGATCCTAGCGAGCAGTACTTC.